This T cell receptor beta chain derives from a study of regulatory T cells in long-lasting Graves disease. This CDR3 has 11 amino acids. Trimming cost V 7 bases and J 6 bases, with 12 bases left between them. From germline, CDR1 is SQVTM and CDR2 ANQGSEA. Study-wide findings and caveats: Owing to a sample size that was small, accuracy may have been reduced.

Indicated time point: newly diagnosed GD, antithyroid drugs for less than 3 months. Construction of the TCR library relied on RNA isolated from PBMCs. Tubes containing EDTA received about 9.7 milliliters of drawn peripheral blood. Arm-PCR with iRepertoire HTBI primers amplified the CDR3 regions for these TCR beta libraries. TCRdb fed the multiplex PCR reads into MiXCR, producing one record per CDR3 protein. The sample carries 400,000 to 550,000 distinct CDR3 sequences, approximately 16% recorded once. This clonotype was seen a few times. The antigen is not known. This sample was shared with a second study, whose subject was T cells in Graves' hyperthyroidism and ophthalmopathy. This second study notes: The authors' 13 V-J model separated ophthalmopathy from stable hyperthyroidism. The model foresaw ophthalmopathy a median 6.5 months prior to onset.

The gene calls are TRBV29-1 and TRBJ1-1; tentative D call: TRBD1 (6 bases). Sequencing was performed on peripheral blood mononuclear cells (PBMCs), taken at new diagnosis, from a patient treated with antithyroid drugs. The sequence was obtained from a woman in her 30s with Graves disease. The CDR3 loop is CSGHGGSEAFF. For the CDR3, the DNA is TGCAGCGGTCATGGGGGCTCTGAAGCTTTCTTT.